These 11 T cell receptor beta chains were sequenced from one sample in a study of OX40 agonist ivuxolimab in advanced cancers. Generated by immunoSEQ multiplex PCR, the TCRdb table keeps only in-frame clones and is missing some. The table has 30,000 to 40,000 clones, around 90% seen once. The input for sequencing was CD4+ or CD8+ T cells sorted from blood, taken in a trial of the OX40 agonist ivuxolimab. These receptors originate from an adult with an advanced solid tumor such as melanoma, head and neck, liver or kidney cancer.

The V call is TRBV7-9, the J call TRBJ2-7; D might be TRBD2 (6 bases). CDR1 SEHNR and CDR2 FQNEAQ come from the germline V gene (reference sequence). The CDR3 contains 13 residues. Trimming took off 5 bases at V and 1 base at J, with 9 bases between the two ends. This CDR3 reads CASSPGTSYEQYF. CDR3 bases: TGTGCCAGCAGCCCCGGGACTTCCTACGAGCAGTACTTC.

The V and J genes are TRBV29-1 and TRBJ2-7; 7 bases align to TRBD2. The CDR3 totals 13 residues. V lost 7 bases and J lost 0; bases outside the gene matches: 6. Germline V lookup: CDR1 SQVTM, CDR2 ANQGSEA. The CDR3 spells CSARGVSSYEQYF. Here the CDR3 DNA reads TGCAGCGCCCGGGGGGTCAGCTCCTACGAGCAGTACTTC.

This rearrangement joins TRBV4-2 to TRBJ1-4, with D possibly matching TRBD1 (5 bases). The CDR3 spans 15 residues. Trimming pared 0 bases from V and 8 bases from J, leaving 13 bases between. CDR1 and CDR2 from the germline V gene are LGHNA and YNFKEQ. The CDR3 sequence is CASSQEAAGREKLFF. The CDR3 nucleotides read TGTGCCAGCAGCCAAGAGGCCGCAGGGAGGGAAAAACTGTTTTTT.

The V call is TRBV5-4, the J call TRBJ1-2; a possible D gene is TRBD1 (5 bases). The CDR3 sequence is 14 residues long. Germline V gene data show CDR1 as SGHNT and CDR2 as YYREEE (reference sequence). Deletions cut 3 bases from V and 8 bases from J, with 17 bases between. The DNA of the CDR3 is TGTGCCAGCAGCTCAAACGACTGGAGGGGAGGCTACACCTTC. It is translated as CASSSNDWRGGYTF.

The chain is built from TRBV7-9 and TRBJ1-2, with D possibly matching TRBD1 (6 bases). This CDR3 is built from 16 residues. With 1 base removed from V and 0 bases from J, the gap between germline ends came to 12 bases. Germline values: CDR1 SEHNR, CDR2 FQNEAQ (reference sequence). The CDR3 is CASSLGVGGTNYGYTF. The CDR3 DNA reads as TGTGCCAGCAGCTTAGGGGTAGGGGGGACTAACTATGGCTACACCTTC.

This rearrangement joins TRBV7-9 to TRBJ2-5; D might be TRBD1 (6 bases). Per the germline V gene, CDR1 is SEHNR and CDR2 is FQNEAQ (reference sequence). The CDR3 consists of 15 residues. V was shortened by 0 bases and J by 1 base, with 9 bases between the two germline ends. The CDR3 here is CASSLAGGRQETQYF. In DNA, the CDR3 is TGTGCCAGCAGCTTAGCAGGGGGTCGCCAAGAGACCCAGTACTTC. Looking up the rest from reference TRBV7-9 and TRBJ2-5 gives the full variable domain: DTGVSQNPRHKITKRGQNVTFRCDPISEHNRLYWYRQTLGQGPEFLTYFQNEAQLEKSRLLSDRFSAERPKGSFSTLEIQRTEQGDSAMYLCASSLAGGRQETQYFGPGTRLLVL.

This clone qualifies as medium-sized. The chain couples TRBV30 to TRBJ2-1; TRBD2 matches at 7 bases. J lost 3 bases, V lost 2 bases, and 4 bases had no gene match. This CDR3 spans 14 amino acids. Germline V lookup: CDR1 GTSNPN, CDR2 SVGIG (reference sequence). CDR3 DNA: TGTGCCTGGAGTACCGAGCGGGGCTACAATGAGCAGTTCTTC. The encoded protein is CAWSTERGYNEQFF.

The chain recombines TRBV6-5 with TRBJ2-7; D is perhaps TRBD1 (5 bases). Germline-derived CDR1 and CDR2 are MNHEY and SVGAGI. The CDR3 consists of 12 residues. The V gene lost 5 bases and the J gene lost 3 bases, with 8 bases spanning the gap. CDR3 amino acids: CASSGQGYEQYF. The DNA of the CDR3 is TGTGCCAGCAGTGGGCAGGGCTACGAGCAGTACTTC.

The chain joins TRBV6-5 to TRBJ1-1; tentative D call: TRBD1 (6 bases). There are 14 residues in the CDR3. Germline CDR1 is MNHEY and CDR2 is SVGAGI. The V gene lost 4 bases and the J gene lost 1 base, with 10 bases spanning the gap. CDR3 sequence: CASSSDSSNTEAFF. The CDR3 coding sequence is TGTGCCAGCAGTTCGGACAGCTCGAACACTGAAGCTTTCTTT.

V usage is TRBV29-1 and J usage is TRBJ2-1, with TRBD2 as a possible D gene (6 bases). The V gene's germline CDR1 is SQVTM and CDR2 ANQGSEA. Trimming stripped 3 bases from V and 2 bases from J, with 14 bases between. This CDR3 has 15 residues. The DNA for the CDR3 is TGCAGCGTTGAGATGTCGGAGGGCACCTACAATGAGCAGTTCTTC. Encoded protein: CSVEMSEGTYNEQFF.

Here the CDR3 reads CASRGITPYEQYF. Written as DNA, the CDR3 is TGTGCCAGTAGGGGGATTACACCCTACGAGCAGTACTTC. This chain joins TRBV19 and TRBJ2-7; D gene unclear. With 6 bases removed from V and 2 bases from J, the gap between germline ends came to 11 bases. Germline values: CDR1 LNHDA, CDR2 SQIVND (reference sequence). This CDR3 has 13 residues.